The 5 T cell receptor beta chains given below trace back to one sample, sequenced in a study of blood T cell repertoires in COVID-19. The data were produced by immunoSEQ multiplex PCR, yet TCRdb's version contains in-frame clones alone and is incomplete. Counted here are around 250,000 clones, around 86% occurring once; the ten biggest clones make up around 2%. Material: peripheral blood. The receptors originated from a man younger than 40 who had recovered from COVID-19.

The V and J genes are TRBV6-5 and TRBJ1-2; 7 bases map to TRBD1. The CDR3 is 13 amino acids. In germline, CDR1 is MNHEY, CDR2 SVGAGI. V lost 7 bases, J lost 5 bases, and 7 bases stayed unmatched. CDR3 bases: TGTGCCAGCACAGGGGGGACTGGGTATGGCTACACCTTC. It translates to CASTGGTGYGYTF.

CDR3 nucleotides: TGCGCCAGCAGCTTAGCGACAGCACCCTCTGGGGCCAACGTCCTGACTTTC. Its translation is CASSLATAPSGANVLTF. This rearrangement joins TRBV5-1 to TRBJ2-6; D is perhaps TRBD1 (5 bases). V shed 2 bases and J shed 0 bases, with 12 bases lying between them. CDR3 length: 17 amino acids. Germline V gives CDR1 SGHRS, CDR2 YFSETQ.

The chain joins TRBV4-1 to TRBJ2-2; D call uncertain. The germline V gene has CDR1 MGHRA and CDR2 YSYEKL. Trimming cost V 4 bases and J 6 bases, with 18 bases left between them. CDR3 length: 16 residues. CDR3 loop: CASSPRRFSEAGELFF. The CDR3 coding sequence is TGCGCCAGCAGCCCCCGAAGGTTCTCCGAGGCCGGGGAGCTGTTTTTT.

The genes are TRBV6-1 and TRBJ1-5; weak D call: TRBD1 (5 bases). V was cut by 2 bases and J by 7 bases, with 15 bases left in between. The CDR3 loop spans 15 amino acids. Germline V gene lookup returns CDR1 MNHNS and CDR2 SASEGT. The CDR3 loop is CASSEHWGREQPQHF. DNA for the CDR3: TGTGCCAGCAGTGAACATTGGGGCAGGGAACAGCCCCAGCATTTT.

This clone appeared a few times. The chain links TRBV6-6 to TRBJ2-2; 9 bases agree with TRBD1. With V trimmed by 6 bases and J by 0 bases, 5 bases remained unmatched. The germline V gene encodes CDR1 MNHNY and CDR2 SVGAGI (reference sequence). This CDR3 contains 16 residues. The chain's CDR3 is CASRNGQGTNTGELFF. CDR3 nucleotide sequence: TGTGCCAGCAGGAACGGACAGGGGACGAACACCGGGGAGCTGTTTTTT.